A selection of T cell receptor beta chains follows, all from one sample in a study of T cells in Graves' hyperthyroidism and ophthalmopathy. TCRdb ran MiXCR on the multiplex PCR reads and lists one entry per CDR3 protein. The sample comprises around 250,000 distinct CDR3 sequences, about 14% of which are singletons, and about 14% rests with the top ten. Sequencing used blood. The receptors derive from a woman in her 40s with Graves' hyperthyroidism that later progressed to Graves' ophthalmopathy. The CDR3 runs from the conserved cysteine through the conserved F or W. Fields, in order: V gene, D gene, J gene, clone size, CDR3 DNA, CDR3 protein. A D gene is named only where the DNA matches it firmly. Clone size is not always given. Where it is, it says once, few, many or a class for expanded clones.

v_gene: TRBV3-1
d_gene: NA
j_gene: TRBJ1-2
abundance: many
CDR3nt: TGTGCCAGCAGCCACTCCCGGACAGATCCAAACTATGGCTACACCTTC
CDR3aa: CASSHSRTDPNYGYTF

v_gene: TRBV7-9
d_gene: TRBD1
j_gene: TRBJ2-3
abundance: many
CDR3nt: TGTGCCAGCAGCTTAGGCGACAGGGACACAGATACGCAGTATTTT
CDR3aa: CASSLGDRDTDTQYF

v_gene: TRBV28
d_gene: NA
j_gene: TRBJ2-1
abundance: few
CDR3nt: TGTGCCAGCAGTCCGCTTCCGACTGGTGCGGAGTACTACAATGAGCAGTTCTTC
CDR3aa: CASSPLPTGAEYYNEQFF

v_gene: TRBV2
d_gene: NA
j_gene: TRBJ2-1
abundance: NA
CDR3nt: TGTGCCAGCAGCGGGGGACCTTTCTCCTACAATGAGCAGTTCTTC
CDR3aa: CASSGGPFSYNEQFF

v_gene: TRBV4-1
d_gene: NA
j_gene: TRBJ1-5
abundance: many
CDR3nt: TGCGCCAGCAGCCAAGATCTGGACGGCTATCAGCCCCAGCATTTT
CDR3aa: CASSQDLDGYQPQHF

v_gene: TRBV3-1
d_gene: NA
j_gene: TRBJ2-7
abundance: once
CDR3nt: TGTGCCAGCAGCCAACAACCGCGACTAGGAGCCTACGAGCAGTACTTC
CDR3aa: CASSQQPRLGAYEQYF

v_gene: TRBV11-2
d_gene: NA
j_gene: TRBJ2-1
abundance: many
CDR3nt: TGTGCCAGCAGCTTAGAGGAGCTATCCGCCTACAATGAGCAGTTCTTC
CDR3aa: CASSLEELSAYNEQFF

v_gene: TRBV7-9
d_gene: NA
j_gene: TRBJ2-1
abundance: many
CDR3nt: TGTGCCAGCAGCTTGGGGGTAGGGCTAAACGAGCAGTTCTTC
CDR3aa: CASSLGVGLNEQFF

v_gene: TRBV6-1
d_gene: TRBD2
j_gene: TRBJ2-3
abundance: many
CDR3nt: TGTGCCAGCAGTTACGCGCTAGCGGGAGGGCCGAGAGGCACAGATACGCAGTATTTT
CDR3aa: CASSYALAGGPRGTDTQYF

v_gene: TRBV28
d_gene: NA
j_gene: TRBJ2-5
abundance: many
CDR3nt: TGTGCCAGCAGTTTTACAGGGACTCAAGAGACCCAGTACTTC
CDR3aa: CASSFTGTQETQYF

v_gene: TRBV5-1
d_gene: NA
j_gene: TRBJ1-1
abundance: few
CDR3nt: TGCGCCAGCAGCTTAACAGTTACGAACACTGAAGCTTTCTTT
CDR3aa: CASSLTVTNTEAFF

v_gene: TRBV11-2
d_gene: NA
j_gene: TRBJ1-1
abundance: NA
CDR3nt: TGTGCCAGCAGCTTACTTCGGGACACTGAAGCTTTCTTT
CDR3aa: CASSLLRDTEAFF

v_gene: TRBV7-9
d_gene: NA
j_gene: TRBJ2-7
abundance: few
CDR3nt: TGTGCCAGCAGCCTGTGGCCGAGCTCCTACGAGCAGTACTTC
CDR3aa: CASSLWPSSYEQYF

v_gene: TRBV2
d_gene: NA
j_gene: TRBJ2-3
abundance: many
CDR3nt: TGTGCCAGCAGTGAGCTAGAAGTGGATACGCAGTATTTT
CDR3aa: CASSELEVDTQYF

v_gene: TRBV4-1
d_gene: TRBD1
j_gene: TRBJ1-1
abundance: NA
CDR3nt: TGCGCCAGCAGCCGAGACAGGGAAAATTCGAACACTGAAGCTTTCTTT
CDR3aa: CASSRDRENSNTEAFF

v_gene: TRBV16
d_gene: NA
j_gene: TRBJ2-3
abundance: many
CDR3nt: TGTGCCAGCAGCCACCTACAGGGAAGGTCAGATACGCAGTATTTT
CDR3aa: CASSHLQGRSDTQYF

v_gene: TRBV20-1
d_gene: TRBD2
j_gene: TRBJ2-1
abundance: many
CDR3nt: TGCAGTGCTGACATTCCGGGACTAGCGGACGGATACAATGAGCAGTTCTTC
CDR3aa: CSADIPGLADGYNEQFF

v_gene: TRBV10-2
d_gene: TRBD2
j_gene: TRBJ2-1
abundance: NA
CDR3nt: TGCGCCAGCATATCTAGCGGCTCCTACAATGAGCAGTTCTTC
CDR3aa: CASISSGSYNEQFF